These 6 T cell receptor beta chains originate from one sample sequenced in a study of shared clonotypes between healthy human individuals. Clones were read by immunoSEQ multiplex PCR, and TCRdb kept only the in-frame ones, dropping some. The sample consists of fewer than 1.8 million clones, approximately 98.5% of them appearing once. The source material was naive CD4+ T cells sorted from blood. Subset reported: CD45RA+ positively selected. These receptors were taken from a man younger than 40 in good health.

On this clone: This CDR3 is also generated by other DNA sequences in the sample. The chain couples TRBV5-1 to TRBJ2-7; D may be TRBD1 (5 bases). V shed 2 bases and J shed 1 base, with 10 bases lying between them. CDR3 length: 14 residues. Germline lookup yields CDR1 SGHRS and CDR2 YFSETQ. CDR3 sequence (DNA): TGCGCCAGCAGCTTTTCAGACAGTTCCTACGAGCAGTACTTC. Its protein is CASSFSDSSYEQYF.

The chain uses TRBV7-8 and TRBJ2-7; a possible D gene is TRBD1 (6 bases). CDR3 length equals 14 residues. Germline assignment: CDR1 SGHVS and CDR2 FQNEAQ. Trimming removed 5 bases from V and 0 bases from J, with 11 bases in between. The CDR3 is CASSAPGHSYEQYF. The DNA for the CDR3 is TGTGCCAGCAGCGCCCCGGGACACTCCTACGAGCAGTACTTC.

The chain combines TRBV30 with TRBJ2-5; D remains ambiguous. The CDR3 runs 11 residues. V was pared by 4 bases and J by 6 bases, with 9 bases between. CDR1 GTSNPN and CDR2 SVGIG come from the germline V gene (reference sequence). The CDR3 bases are TGTGCCTGGACAGAAGGGAAGACCCAGTACTTC. This translates into CAWTEGKTQYF.

The rearrangement links TRBV19 to TRBJ2-1, with TRBD2 identical over 11 bases. With V trimmed by 7 bases and J by 8 bases, 10 bases remained unmatched. This CDR3 region has 15 residues. CDR1 and CDR2 from the germline V gene are LNHDA and SQIVND (reference sequence). The CDR3 DNA reads TGTGCCAGTACCACAACTAGCGGGAGAATCGATGAGCAGTTCTTC. It specifies CASTTTSGRIDEQFF. Looking up the rest from reference TRBV19 and TRBJ2-1 gives the full variable domain: DGGITQSPKYLFRKEGQNVTLSCEQNLNHDAMYWYRQDPGQGLRLIYYSQIVNDFQKGDIAEGYSVSREKKESFPLTVTSAQKNPTAFYLCASTTTSGRIDEQFFGPGTRLTVL.

The CDR3 reads CASSSLGWAQYF. CDR3 nucleotides: TGTGCCAGCAGCTCCCTCGGCTGGGCCCAGTACTTC. V usage is TRBV6-5 and J usage is TRBJ2-5; D unclear. The CDR3 covers 12 residues. V was trimmed by 6 bases and J by 9 bases, leaving 14 bases between them. Germline CDR1 MNHEY, CDR2 SVGAGI.

The rearrangement links TRBV5-1 to TRBJ1-1; 9 nucleotides agree with TRBD1. This CDR3 region has 15 residues. The germline V gene has CDR1 SGHRS and CDR2 YFSETQ. The trim removed 6 bases at V and 1 base at J, leaving 7 bases unmatched. The CDR3, as DNA: TGCGCCAGCAACCCGGGACAGGGACCGAACACTGAAGCTTTCTTT. Protein: CASNPGQGPNTEAFF.